This T cell receptor beta chain was recovered during a study of cytomegalovirus exposure and HLA in healthy donors. Study-level background: Genetic ancestry analysis placed 75% to 85% of the 398 donors that were genotyped in the Caucasian-associated cluster. General study results and limits: Later analysis demonstrated an association between a missense DCLRE1C variant and TCR beta V- and J-gene trimming. A later analysis found most CMV-associated TCR beta chains apparently HLA-restricted.

The germline gives CDR1 WNHNN, CDR2 SYGVQD (reference sequence). The CDR3 length is 15 residues. J gave up 4 bases and V 4 bases, and 6 bases lay outside the gene matches. As for the donors, each was a healthy bone marrow donor. A note on this clone: Its antigen is still unknown.

The PCR ran on 60 Vbeta and 13 Jbeta primers. Data came from immunoSEQ multiplex PCR; TCRdb stores just in-frame clones and leaves some out. The data contain roughly 200,000 clones, 70% to 85% of them singletons. The chain links TRBV10-1 to TRBJ2-1; 8 bases are shared with TRBD2. The source of this sequence is a man between 35 and 55 years old in good health and CMV-seropositive. Sequenced: PBMCs. DNA for the CDR3: TGCGCCAGCAGTGGATCCAGCGGGGGATACAATGAGCAGTTCTTC. Translation: CASSGSSGGYNEQFF.